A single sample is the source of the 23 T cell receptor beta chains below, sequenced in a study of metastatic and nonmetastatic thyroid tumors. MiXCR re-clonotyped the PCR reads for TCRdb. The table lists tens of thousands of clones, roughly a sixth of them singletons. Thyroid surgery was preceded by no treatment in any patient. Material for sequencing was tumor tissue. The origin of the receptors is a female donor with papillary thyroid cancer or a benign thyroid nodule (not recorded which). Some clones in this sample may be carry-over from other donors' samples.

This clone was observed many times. The CDR3 DNA sequence: TGTGCCAGCAGCCAAGAGTTAGCGGGCACGGGACGAGATACGCAGTATTTT. It encodes CASSQELAGTGRDTQYF. The V call is TRBV4-2, the J call TRBJ2-3, with 7 bases that match TRBD2. The germline gives CDR1 LGHNA, CDR2 YNFKEQ. Trimming cost V 0 bases and J 5 bases; bases outside gene matches: 11. The CDR3 spans 17 residues.

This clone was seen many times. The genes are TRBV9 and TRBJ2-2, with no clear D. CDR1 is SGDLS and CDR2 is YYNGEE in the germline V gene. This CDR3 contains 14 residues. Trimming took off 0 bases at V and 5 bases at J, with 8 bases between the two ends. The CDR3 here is CASSVGPGTGELFF. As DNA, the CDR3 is TGTGCCAGCAGCGTAGGGCCCGGAACCGGGGAGCTGTTTTTT.

This CDR3 reads CASSPRAVNTEAFF. CDR3 in DNA: TGTGCCAGCAGCCCGAGGGCAGTTAACACTGAAGCTTTCTTT. The chain has TRBV7-2 and TRBJ1-1, with no clear D. The CDR3 covers 14 residues. CDR1 and CDR2 (germline): SGHTA, FQGNSA. V lost 5 bases and J 2 bases, leaving 12 bases between the germline ends.

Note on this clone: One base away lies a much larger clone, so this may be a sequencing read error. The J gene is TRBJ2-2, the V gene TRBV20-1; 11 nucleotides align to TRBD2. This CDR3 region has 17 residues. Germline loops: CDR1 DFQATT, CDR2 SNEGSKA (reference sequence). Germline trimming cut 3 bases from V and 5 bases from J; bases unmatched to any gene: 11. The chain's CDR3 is CSARRVAGGSGTGELFF. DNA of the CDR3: TGCAGTGCTAGGAGGGTAGCGGGAGGGTCTGGAACCGGGGAGCTGTTTTTT.

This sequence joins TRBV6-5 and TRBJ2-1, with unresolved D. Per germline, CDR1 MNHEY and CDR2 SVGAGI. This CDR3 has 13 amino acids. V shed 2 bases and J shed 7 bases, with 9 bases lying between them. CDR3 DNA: TGTGCCAGCAGTTACGCGAAGCATAATGAGCAGTTCTTC. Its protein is CASSYAKHNEQFF.

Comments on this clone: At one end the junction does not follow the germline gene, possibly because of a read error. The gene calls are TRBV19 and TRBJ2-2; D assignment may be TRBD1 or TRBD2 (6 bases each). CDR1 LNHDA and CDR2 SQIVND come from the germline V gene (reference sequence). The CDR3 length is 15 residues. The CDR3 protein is CASSEGGFNTGDLFF. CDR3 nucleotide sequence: TGTGCCAGTAGTGAGGGGGGCTTTAACACCGGGGATCTGTTTTTT.

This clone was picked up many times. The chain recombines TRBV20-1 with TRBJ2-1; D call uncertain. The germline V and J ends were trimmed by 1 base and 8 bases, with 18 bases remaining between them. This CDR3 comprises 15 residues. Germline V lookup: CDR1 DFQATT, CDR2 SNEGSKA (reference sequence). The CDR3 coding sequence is TGCAGTGCTAGAGTTCCGAGACGGGCCGTCGATGAGCAGTTCTTC. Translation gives CSARVPRRAVDEQFF.

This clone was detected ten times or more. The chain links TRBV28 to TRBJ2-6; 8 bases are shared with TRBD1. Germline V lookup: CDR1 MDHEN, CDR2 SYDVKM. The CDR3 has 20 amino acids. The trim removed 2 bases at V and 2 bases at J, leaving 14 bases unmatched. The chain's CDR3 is CASSLRFPRTGNTGANVLTF. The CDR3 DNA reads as TGTGCCAGCAGTTTACGGTTCCCGCGGACAGGGAATACTGGGGCCAACGTCCTGACTTTC. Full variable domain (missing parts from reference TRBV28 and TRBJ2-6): DVKVTQSSRYLVKRTGEKVFLECVQDMDHENMFWYRQDPGLGLRLIYFSYDVKMKEKGDIPEGYSVSREKKERFSLILESASTNQTSMYLCASSLRFPRTGNTGANVLTFGAGSRLTVL.

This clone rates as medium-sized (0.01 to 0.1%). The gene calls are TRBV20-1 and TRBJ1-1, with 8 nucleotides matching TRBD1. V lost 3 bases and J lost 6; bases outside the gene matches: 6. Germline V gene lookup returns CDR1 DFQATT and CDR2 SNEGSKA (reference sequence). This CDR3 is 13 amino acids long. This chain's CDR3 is CSARGTGLAEAFF. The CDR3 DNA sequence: TGCAGTGCTAGGGGGACAGGACTCGCTGAAGCTTTCTTT.

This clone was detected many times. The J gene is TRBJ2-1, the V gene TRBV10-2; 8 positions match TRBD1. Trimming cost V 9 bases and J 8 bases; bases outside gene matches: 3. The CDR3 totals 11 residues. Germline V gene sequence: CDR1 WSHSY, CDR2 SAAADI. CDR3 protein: CASTGGHEQFF. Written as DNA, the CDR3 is TGCGCCAGTACAGGGGGGCATGAGCAGTTCTTC.

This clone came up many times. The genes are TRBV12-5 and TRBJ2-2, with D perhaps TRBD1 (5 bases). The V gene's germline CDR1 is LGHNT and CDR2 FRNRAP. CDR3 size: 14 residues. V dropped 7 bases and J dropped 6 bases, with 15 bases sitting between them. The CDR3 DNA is TGTGCTAGTGCCGTGGGGCTCGGTTCCGGGGAGCTGTTTTTT. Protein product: CASAVGLGSGELFF.

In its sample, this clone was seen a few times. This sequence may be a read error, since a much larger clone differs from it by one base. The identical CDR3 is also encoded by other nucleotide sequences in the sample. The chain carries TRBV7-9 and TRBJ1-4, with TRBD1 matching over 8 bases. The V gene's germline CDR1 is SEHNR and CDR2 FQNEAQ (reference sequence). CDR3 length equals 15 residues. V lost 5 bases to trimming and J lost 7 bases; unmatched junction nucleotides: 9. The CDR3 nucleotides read TGTGCCAGCAGCGCGACTGGACAGGGAGGTGAAAAACTGTTTTTT. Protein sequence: CASSATGQGGEKLFF.

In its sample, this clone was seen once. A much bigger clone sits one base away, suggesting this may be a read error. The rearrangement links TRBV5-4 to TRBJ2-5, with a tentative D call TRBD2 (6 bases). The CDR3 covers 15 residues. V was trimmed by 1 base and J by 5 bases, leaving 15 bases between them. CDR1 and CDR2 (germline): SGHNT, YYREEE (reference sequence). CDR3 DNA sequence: TGTGCCAGCAGCTTGATGGGGGGTAGTGTGGAGACCCAGTACTTC. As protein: CASSLMGGSVETQYF.

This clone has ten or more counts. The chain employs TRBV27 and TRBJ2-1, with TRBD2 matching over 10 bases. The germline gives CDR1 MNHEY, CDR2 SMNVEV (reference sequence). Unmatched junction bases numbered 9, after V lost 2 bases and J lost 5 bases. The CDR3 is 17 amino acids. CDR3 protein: CASSLGVRLAGDNEQFF. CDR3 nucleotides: TGTGCCAGCAGTTTAGGGGTCAGACTAGCGGGCGACAATGAGCAGTTCTTC.

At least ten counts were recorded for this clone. The CDR3 sequence is CASSRGGVNGQPQHF. Written as DNA, the CDR3 is TGTGCCAGCAGCCGCGGGGGGGTTAATGGTCAGCCCCAGCATTTT. V is TRBV6-1 and J is TRBJ1-5, with D perhaps matching TRBD1 (5 bases). The V gene's germline CDR1 is MNHNS and CDR2 SASEGT. Trimming took 6 bases from V and 6 from J, leaving 18 bases between them. This CDR3 region has 15 residues.

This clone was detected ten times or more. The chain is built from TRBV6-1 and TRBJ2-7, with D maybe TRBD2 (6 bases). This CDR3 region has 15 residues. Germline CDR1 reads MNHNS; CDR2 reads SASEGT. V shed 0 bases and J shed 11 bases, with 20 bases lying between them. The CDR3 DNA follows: TGTGCCAGCAGTGAAGCAATTCGGGACTCTGAAGAGGAGTACTTC. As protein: CASSEAIRDSEEEYF.

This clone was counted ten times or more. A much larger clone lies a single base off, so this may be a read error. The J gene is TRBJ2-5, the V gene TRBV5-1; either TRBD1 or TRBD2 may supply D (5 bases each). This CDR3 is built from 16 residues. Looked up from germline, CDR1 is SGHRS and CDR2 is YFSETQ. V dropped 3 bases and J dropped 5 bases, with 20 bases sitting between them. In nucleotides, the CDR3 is TGCGCCAGCAGCTCTATCTTCGGGACCTGGCGGGAGACCCAGTACTTC. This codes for CASSSIFGTWRETQYF. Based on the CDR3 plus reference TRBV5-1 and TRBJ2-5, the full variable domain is KAGVTQTPRYLIKTRGQQVTLSCSPISGHRSVSWYQQTPGQGLQFLFEYFSETQRNKGNFPGRFSGRQFSNSRSEMNVSTLELGDSALYLCASSSIFGTWRETQYFGPGTRLLVL.

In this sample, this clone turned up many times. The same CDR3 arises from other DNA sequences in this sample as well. This CDR3 is CATSHGAGELFF. The CDR3, as DNA: TGTGCCACCAGTCATGGGGCCGGGGAGCTGTTTTTT. The chain employs TRBV24-1 and TRBJ2-2, with D unclear. CDR1 is KGHDR, CDR2 SFDVKD, per germline. V lost 6 bases to trimming and J lost 6 bases, with 7 bases between them. This CDR3 has 12 residues.

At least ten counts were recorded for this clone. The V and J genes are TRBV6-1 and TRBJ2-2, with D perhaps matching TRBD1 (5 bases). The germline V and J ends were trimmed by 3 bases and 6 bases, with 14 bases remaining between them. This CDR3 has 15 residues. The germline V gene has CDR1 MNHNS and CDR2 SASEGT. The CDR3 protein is CASSEITGSPGELFF. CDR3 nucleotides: TGTGCCAGCAGTGAGATTACAGGTTCCCCCGGGGAGCTGTTTTTT.

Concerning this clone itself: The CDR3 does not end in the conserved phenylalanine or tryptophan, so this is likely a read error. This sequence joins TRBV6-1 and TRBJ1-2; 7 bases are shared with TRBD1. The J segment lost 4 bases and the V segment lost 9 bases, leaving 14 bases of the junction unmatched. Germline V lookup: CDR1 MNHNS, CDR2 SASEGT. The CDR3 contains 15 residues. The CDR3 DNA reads TGTGCCAGTAGTCGCACAGGGGCTCGTAGCTATGGCTACACCCTC. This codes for CASSRTGARSYGYTL.

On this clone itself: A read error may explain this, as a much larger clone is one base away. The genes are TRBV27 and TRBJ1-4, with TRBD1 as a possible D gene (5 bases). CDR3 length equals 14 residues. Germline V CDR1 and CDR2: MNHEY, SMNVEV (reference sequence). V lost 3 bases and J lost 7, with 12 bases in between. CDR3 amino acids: CASSFFPRGEKLFF. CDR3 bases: TGTGCCAGCAGTTTTTTTCCTAGGGGTGAAAAACTGTTTTTT.

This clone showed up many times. The chain's CDR3 is CASSSPKAGQGSRGSYEQYF. DNA for the CDR3: TGTGCCAGCAGTTCTCCCAAAGCGGGACAGGGAAGTCGAGGTTCGTACGAGCAGTACTTC. The J gene is TRBJ2-7, the V gene TRBV28; 9 bases match TRBD1. Per the germline V gene, CDR1 is MDHEN and CDR2 is SYDVKM. There are 20 residues in the CDR3. V lost 4 bases to trimming and J lost 4 bases; unmatched junction nucleotides: 23.

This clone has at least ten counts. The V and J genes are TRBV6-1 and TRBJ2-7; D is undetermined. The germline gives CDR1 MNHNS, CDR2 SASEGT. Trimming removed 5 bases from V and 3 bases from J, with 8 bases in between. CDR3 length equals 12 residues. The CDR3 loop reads CASSFLSYEQYF. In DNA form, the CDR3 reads TGTGCCAGCAGTTTCTTAAGCTACGAGCAGTACTTC.